This T cell receptor (beta chain) was identified in a study of tumor-infiltrating lymphocytes in primary liver carcinoma. The CDR3 runs to 17 residues. DNA and RNA were both co-extracted from about 19-30 mg of bulk tissue that had not been sorted. TCR beta cDNA came from about 500 ng total RNA, primed with a constant-region primer. Each TCR beta library was derived from three nested multiplex PCR rounds that employed slightly modified ARM-PCR. A C-beta reverse primer was combined with TRBV1-TRBV30 forward primers in the first two PCR rounds, and each round had 10 cycles. MiXCR, run by TCRdb on the multiplex PCR reads, gives a single entry per CDR3 protein. The data contain approximately 80,000 distinct CDR3 sequences, approximately 69% of them singletons. Remarks on this clonotype: A read error may account for a junction end that differs from germline.

The chain couples TRBV12-3 or TRBV12-4 to TRBJ2-5, with 10 bases aligning to TRBD2. The source is a middle-aged man with primary liver carcinoma and hepatitis B virus infection. Specimen: tumor-adjacent normal liver tissue. CDR3 in DNA: TGTGTCAGCAGTTTGAGGCTAGCGGGAGCCCTGGGAGAGACCCAGTACTTC. Translation gives CVSSLRLAGALGETQYF.